The sample holds many counts of the clone carrying this TCR beta chain. This sample is drawn from a study of T cells in Graves' hyperthyroidism and ophthalmopathy. The CDR3 runs to 15 residues. V was clipped by 1 base and J by 2 bases, with 12 bases between them. Germline CDR1 is MGHRA and CDR2 is YSYEKL. The source material, RNA transcripts, was used to amplify TCR beta CDR3 regions. The HTBI set primed first-round TCR CDR3 RT-PCR. TCRdb re-called the multiplex PCR reads through MiXCR, storing one row per CDR3 protein. In the table there are 350,000 to 400,000 distinct CDR3 sequences, roughly 18% of which are singletons. In making diagnoses, clinical symptoms, serum thyroxine and TRAb, thyroid ultrasound and orbital computed tomography were all used.

This sequence was found in a man between 18 and 29 years old with Graves' ophthalmopathy. The gene calls are TRBV4-1 and TRBJ2-7; D could derive from TRBD1 or TRBD2 (5 bases each). Input material: blood. The CDR3 spells CASSQVRDGTYEQYF. CDR3 sequence (DNA): TGCGCCAGCAGCCAAGTAAGGGACGGAACCTACGAGCAGTACTTC.